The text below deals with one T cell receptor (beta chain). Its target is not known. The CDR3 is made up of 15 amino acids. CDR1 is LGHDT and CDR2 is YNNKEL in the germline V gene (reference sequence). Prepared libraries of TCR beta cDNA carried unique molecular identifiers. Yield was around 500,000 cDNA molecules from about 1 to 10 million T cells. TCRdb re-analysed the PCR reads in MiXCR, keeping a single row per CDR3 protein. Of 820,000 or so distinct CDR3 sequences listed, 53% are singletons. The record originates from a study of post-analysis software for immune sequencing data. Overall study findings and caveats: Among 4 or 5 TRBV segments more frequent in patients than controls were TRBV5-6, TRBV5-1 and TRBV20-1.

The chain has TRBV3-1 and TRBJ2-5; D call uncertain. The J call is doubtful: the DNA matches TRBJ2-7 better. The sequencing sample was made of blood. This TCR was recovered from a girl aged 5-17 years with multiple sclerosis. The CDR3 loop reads CASSQDRQTTCEQYF. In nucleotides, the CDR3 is TGTGCCAGCAGCCAAGATCGTCAGACGACCTGCGAGCAGTACTTC.